This T cell receptor (beta chain) derives from a study of blood T cell repertoires in COVID-19. Background on the study: Specimens from acute and convalescent COVID-19 originated in the United States, Italy and Spain. T cells, B-cell-depleted T cells, or PBMCs provided the cDNA or gDNA that served as material.

CDR3 size: 14 residues. Germline V gene sequence: CDR1 MNHEY, CDR2 SVGAGI. V gave up 10 bases and J gave up 4 bases, with 17 bases separating them. Original processing notes: For nucleated cells, counts were estimated from reference gene primer amplification. Method: immunoSEQ multiplex PCR; TCRdb's copy keeps in-frame clones and lacks some. V and J calls and clone size are copied from that table; D and trimming were computed from the DNA. The sample lists about 170,000 clones; 88% were seen once. This clone was counted between two and nine times. This chain links TRBV6-5 with TRBJ2-1; no clear D. The sequence came from a man aged 60-69 years with acute or convalescent COVID-19. Sequencing was carried out using peripheral blood. The CDR3 region is CATQLSTHYNEQFF. In DNA form, the CDR3 reads TGTGCCACACAACTATCCACACATTACAATGAGCAGTTCTTC.